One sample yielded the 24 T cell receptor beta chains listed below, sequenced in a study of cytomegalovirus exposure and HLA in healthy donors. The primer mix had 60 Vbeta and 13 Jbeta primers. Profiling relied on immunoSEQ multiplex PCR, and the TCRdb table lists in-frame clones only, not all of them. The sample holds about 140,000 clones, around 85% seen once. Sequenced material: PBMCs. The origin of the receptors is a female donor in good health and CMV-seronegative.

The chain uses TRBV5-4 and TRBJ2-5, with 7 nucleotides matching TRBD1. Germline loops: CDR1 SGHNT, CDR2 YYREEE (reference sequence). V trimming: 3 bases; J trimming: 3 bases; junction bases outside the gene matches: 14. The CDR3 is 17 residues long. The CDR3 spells CASSSSRTGRDEETQYF. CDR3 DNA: TGTGCCAGCAGCTCATCTCGGACAGGCAGGGATGAAGAGACCCAGTACTTC. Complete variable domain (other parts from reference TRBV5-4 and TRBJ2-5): ETGVTQSPTHLIKTRGQQVTLRCSSQSGHNTVSWYQQALGQGPQFIFQYYREEENGRGNFPPRFSGLQFPNYSSELNVNALELDDSALYLCASSSSRTGRDEETQYFGPGTRLLVL.

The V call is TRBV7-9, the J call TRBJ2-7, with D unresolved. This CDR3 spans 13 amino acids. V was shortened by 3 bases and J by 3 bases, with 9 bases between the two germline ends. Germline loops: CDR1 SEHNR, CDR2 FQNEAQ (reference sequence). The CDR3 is CASSFSTGYEQYF. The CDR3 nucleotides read TGTGCCAGCAGCTTCTCAACGGGCTACGAGCAGTACTTC.

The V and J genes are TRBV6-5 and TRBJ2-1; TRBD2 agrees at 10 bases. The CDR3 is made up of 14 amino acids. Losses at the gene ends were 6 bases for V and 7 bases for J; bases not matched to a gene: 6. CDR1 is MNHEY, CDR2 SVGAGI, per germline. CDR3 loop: CASSPAGGRNEQFF. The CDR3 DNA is TGTGCCAGCAGCCCAGCGGGAGGGCGAAATGAGCAGTTCTTC.

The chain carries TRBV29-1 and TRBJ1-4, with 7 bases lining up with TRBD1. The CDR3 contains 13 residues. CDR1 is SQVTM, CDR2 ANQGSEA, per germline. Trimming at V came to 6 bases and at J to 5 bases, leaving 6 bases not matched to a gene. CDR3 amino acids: CSVGDRVNEKLFF. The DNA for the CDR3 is TGCAGCGTAGGGGACAGAGTCAATGAAAAACTGTTTTTT.

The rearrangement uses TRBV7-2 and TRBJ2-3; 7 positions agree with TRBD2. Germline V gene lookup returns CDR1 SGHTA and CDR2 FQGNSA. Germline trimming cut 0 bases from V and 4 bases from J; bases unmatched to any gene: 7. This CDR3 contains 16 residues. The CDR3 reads CASSLALRERADTQYF. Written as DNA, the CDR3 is TGTGCCAGCAGCTTAGCGTTGCGGGAGAGGGCAGATACGCAGTATTTT. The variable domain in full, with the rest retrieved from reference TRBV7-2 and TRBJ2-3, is GAGVSQSPSNKVTEKGKDVELRCDPISGHTALYWYRQSLGQGLEFLIYFQGNSAPDKSGLPSDRFSAERTGGSVSTLTIQRTQQEDSAVYLCASSLALRERADTQYFGPGTRLTVL.

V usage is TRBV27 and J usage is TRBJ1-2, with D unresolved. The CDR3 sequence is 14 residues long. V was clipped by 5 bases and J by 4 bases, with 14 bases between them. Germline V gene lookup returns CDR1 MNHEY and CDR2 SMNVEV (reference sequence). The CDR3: CASSPLGSGYGYTF. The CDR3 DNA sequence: TGTGCCAGCAGTCCGCTGGGCAGCGGCTATGGCTACACCTTC.

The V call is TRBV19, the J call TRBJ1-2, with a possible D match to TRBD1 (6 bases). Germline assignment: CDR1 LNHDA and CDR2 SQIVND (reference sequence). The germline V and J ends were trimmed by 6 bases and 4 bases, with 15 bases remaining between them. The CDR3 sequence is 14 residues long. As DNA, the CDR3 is TGTGCCAGTAGCCCCTCCCAGGGGAGCTATGGCTACACCTTC. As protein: CASSPSQGSYGYTF.

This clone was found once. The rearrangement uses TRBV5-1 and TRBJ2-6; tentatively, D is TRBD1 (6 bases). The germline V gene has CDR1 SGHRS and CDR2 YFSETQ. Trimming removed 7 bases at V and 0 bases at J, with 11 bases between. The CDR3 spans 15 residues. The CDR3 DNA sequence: TGCGCCAGCCGGACAGACTACTCTGGGGCCAACGTCCTGACTTTC. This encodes CASRTDYSGANVLTF.

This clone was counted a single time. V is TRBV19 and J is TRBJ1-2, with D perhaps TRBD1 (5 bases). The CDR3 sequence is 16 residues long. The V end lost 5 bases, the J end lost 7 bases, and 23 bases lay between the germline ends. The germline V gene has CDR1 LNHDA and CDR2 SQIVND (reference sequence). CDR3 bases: TGTGCCAGTAGTCGAGAGTGGGACTCCCCCCTCCGTGGCTACACCTTC. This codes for CASSREWDSPLRGYTF.

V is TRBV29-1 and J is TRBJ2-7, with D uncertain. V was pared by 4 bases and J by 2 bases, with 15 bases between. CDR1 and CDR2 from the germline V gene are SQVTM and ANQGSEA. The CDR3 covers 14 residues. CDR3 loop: CSVAQAGPAYEQYF. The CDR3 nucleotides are TGCAGCGTTGCCCAGGCCGGTCCGGCCTACGAGCAGTACTTC.

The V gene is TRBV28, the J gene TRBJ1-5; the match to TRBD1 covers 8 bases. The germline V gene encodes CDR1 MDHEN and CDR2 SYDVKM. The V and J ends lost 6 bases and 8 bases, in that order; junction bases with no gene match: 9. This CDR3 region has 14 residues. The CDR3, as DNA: TGTGCCAGCAGCCCCGGGACAGGACGGGAGCCCCAGCATTTT. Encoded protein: CASSPGTGREPQHF.

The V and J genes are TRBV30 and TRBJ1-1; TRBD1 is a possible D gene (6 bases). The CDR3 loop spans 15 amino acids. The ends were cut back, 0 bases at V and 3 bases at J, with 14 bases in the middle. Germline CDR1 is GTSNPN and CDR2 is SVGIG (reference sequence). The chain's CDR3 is CAWSVGEGVYTEAFF. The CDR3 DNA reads TGTGCCTGGAGTGTCGGGGAGGGGGTGTACACTGAAGCTTTCTTT.

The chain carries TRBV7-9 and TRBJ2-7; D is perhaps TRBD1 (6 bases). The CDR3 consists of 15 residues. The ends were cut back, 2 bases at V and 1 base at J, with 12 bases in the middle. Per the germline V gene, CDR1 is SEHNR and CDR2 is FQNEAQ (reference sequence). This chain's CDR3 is CASSLPDRRSYEQYF. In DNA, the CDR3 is TGTGCCAGCAGCTTACCCGACAGGAGATCCTACGAGCAGTACTTC.

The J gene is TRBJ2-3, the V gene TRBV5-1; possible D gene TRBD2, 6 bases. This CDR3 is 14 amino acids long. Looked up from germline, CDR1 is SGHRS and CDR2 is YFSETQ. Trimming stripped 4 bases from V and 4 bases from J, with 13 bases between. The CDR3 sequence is CASSVRGVPDTQYF. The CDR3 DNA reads TGCGCCAGCAGCGTGCGCGGGGTCCCAGATACGCAGTATTTT.

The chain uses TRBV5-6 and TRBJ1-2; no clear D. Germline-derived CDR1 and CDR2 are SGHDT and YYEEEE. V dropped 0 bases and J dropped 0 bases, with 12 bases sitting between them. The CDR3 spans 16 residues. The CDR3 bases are TGTGCCAGCAGCTTGGCCTCGGGAGCAGCTAACTATGGCTACACCTTC. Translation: CASSLASGAANYGYTF.

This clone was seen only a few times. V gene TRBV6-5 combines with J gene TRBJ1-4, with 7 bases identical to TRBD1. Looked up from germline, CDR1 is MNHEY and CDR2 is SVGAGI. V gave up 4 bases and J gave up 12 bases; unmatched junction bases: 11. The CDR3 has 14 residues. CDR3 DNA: TGTGCCAGCAGTTCCCACCTGACAGGGAAAGAACTGTTTTTT. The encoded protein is CASSSHLTGKELFF.

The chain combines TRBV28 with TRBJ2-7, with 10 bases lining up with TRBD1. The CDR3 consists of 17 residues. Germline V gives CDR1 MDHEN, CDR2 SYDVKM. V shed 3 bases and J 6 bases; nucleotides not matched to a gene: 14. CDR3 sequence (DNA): TGTGCCAGCAGTTTGGGGACAGGGGCCCTCCTGTGGGGCGAGCAGTACTTC. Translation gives CASSLGTGALLWGEQYF.

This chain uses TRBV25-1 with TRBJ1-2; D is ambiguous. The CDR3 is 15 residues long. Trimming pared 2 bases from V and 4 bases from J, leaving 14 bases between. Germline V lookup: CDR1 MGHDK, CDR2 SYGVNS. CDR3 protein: CASSETKVTGYGYTF. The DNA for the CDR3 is TGTGCCAGCAGTGAAACTAAGGTGACTGGCTATGGCTACACCTTC.

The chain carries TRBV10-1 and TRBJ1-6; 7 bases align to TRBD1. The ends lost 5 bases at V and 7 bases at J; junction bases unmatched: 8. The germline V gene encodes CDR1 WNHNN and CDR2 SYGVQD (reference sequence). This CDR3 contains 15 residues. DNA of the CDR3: TGCGCCAGCAGTAGTGACAGGGCTCGAAATTCACCCCTCCACTTT. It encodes CASSSDRARNSPLHF.

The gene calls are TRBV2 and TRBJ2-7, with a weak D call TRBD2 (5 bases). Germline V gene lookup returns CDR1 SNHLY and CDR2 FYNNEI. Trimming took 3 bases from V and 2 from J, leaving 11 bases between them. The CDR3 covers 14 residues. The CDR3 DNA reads TGTGCCAGCAGTGAGCCCCGAGGGACCTACGAGCAGTACTTC. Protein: CASSEPRGTYEQYF.

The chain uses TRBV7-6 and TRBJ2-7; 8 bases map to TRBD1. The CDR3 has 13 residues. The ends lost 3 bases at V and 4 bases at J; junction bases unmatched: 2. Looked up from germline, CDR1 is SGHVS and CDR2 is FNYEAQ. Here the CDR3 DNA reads TGTGCCAGCAGCTTTGGACAGGGATACGAGCAGTACTTC. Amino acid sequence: CASSFGQGYEQYF. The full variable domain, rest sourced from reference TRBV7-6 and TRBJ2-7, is GAGVSQSPRYKVTKRGQDVALRCDPISGHVSLYWYRQALGQGPEFLTYFNYEAQQDKSGLPNDRFSAERPEGSISTLTIQRTEQRDSAMYRCASSFGQGYEQYFGPGTRLTVT.

CDR3 protein: CASSLQGTSYNEQFF. CDR3 nucleotides: TGTGCCAGCAGCTTACAGGGGACGTCCTACAATGAGCAGTTCTTC. This sequence joins TRBV13 and TRBJ2-1; D might be TRBD1 (6 bases). Germline values: CDR1 PRHDT, CDR2 FYEKMQ (reference sequence). CDR3 length: 15 amino acids. Trimming shortened V by 2 bases and J by 1 base, and 9 bases separated the two germline ends.

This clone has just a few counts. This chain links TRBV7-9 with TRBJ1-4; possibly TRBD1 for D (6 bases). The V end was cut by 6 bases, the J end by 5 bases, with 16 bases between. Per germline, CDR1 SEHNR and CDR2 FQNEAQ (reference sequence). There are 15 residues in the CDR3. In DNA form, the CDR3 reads TGTGCCAGCAGGCAAACGGACAGCCCGAATGAAAAACTGTTTTTT. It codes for CASRQTDSPNEKLFF.

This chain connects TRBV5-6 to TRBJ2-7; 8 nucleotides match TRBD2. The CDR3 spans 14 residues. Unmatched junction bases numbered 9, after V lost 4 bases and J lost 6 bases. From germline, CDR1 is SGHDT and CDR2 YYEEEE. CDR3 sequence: CASSTAGLEVEQYF. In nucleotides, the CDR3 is TGTGCCAGCAGCACTGCGGGACTAGAGGTCGAGCAGTACTTC.